The subject of this entry is one TCR beta chain. Source study methods: Reference gene primers were amplified, and this amplification served to estimate nucleated cell counts. The protocol was immunoSEQ multiplex PCR, while the TCRdb copy is restricted to in-frame clones and leaves out a portion. V, J and clone size derive from that table, while D and trimming were established from the DNA sequence. The sample carries about 240,000 clones, around 90% recorded once. This sample was taken from a study of blood T cell repertoires in COVID-19. Study in general: Sample material is recorded as cDNA or gDNA derived from T cells, B-cell-depleted T cells, or PBMCs.

Specimen: peripheral blood. This TCR was recovered from a woman aged 40 to 50 who had recovered from COVID-19.

The CDR3: CAWSDLLSYGYTF. The CDR3 nucleotides read TGTGCCTGGAGTGACCTCCTCAGCTATGGCTACACCTTC. The rearrangement uses TRBV30 and TRBJ1-2; D uncertain. Germline V gene sequence: CDR1 GTSNPN, CDR2 SVGIG (reference sequence). V dropped 1 base and J dropped 4 bases, with 10 bases sitting between them. The CDR3 covers 13 residues.